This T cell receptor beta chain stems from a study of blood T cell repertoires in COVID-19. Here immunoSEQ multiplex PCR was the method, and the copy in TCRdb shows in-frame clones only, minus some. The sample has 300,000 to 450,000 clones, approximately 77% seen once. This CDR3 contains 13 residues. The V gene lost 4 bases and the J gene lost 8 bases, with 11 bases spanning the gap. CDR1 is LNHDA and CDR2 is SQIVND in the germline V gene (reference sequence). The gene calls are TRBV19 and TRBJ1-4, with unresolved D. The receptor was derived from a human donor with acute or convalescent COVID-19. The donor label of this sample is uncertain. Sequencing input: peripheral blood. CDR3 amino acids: CASSKSMREKLFF. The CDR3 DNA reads TGTGCCAGTAGTAAGTCCATGAGGGAAAAACTGTTTTTT.